These 16 T cell receptor beta chains share one sample of origin, sequenced in a study of T cells in Graves' hyperthyroidism and ophthalmopathy. Template material for amplifying TCR beta CDR3 regions consisted of RNA transcripts. The study used the HTBI primer set for a first-round RT-PCR of the TCR CDR3. TCRdb itself ran the multiplex PCR reads through MiXCR, one entry per CDR3 protein. The sample shows some 350,000 distinct CDR3 sequences, approximately 15% of them seen only once. The specimen was blood. These receptors originate from a middle-aged woman with Graves' ophthalmopathy.

Ten or more counts support this clonotype. The rearrangement links TRBV5-5 to TRBJ1-1; D gene ambiguous. The CDR3 is 13 amino acids. The V end was cut by 1 base, the J end by 4 bases, with 8 bases between. CDR1 is SGHKS and CDR2 is YYEKEE in the germline V gene (reference sequence). This CDR3 is CASSLLEVTEAFF. CDR3 DNA: TGTGCCAGCAGCTTGCTAGAGGTCACTGAAGCTTTCTTT.

This clonotype was counted at least ten times. V and J are TRBV2 and TRBJ2-3; TRBD2 might be the D (5 bases). Trimming shortened V by 6 bases and J by 10 bases, and 17 bases separated the two germline ends. CDR1 is SNHLY, CDR2 FYNNEI, per germline. The CDR3 loop spans 13 amino acids. CDR3 amino acids: CASSLSPGWAQYF. Here the CDR3 DNA reads TGTGCCAGCAGCCTATCCCCGGGGTGGGCGCAGTATTTT.

The sample holds many counts of this clonotype. This sequence joins TRBV29-1 and TRBJ1-5; D is unresolved. With 4 bases removed from V and 1 base from J, the gap between germline ends came to 8 bases. CDR3 size: 13 residues. Germline V gene data show CDR1 as SQVTM and CDR2 as ANQGSEA. CDR3 DNA: TGCAGCGTTGGGGAAAAGAGCAATCAGCCCCAGCATTTT. It translates to CSVGEKSNQPQHF. Full variable domain (missing parts from reference TRBV29-1 and TRBJ1-5): SAVISQKPSRDICQRGTSLTIQCQVDSQVTMMFWYRQQPGQSLTLIATANQGSEATYESGFVIDKFPISRPNLTFSTLTVSNMSPEDSSIYLCSVGEKSNQPQHFGDGTRLSIL.

This clonotype has only a few counts. The chain joins TRBV29-1 to TRBJ2-2, with 14 bases that match TRBD2. J gave up 3 bases and V 3 bases, and 12 bases lay outside the gene matches. The germline V gene has CDR1 SQVTM and CDR2 ANQGSEA. The CDR3 extends over 19 amino acids. The CDR3 DNA sequence: TGCAGCGTTGAGGGTCCGACTAGCGGGAGGGCAGGGGACACCGGGGAGCTGTTTTTT. It encodes CSVEGPTSGRAGDTGELFF.

This clonotype was counted ten times or more. The rearrangement joins TRBV7-2 to TRBJ2-1, with TRBD2 identical over 11 bases. This CDR3 is 20 amino acids long. The V and J ends lost 4 bases and 0 bases, in that order; junction bases with no gene match: 14. In germline, CDR1 is SGHTA, CDR2 FQGNSA. The CDR3 is CASSSSSGSGGASSYNEQFF. For the CDR3, the DNA is TGTGCCAGCAGCTCCTCTTCGGGTAGCGGGGGGGCAAGCTCCTACAATGAGCAGTTCTTC.

Notes on this clonotype: The junction and the germline gene differ at one end; a read error may be behind it. V usage is TRBV20-1 and J usage is TRBJ1-3; D call uncertain. CDR1 and CDR2 (germline): DFQATT, SNEGSKA (reference sequence). This CDR3 spans 13 amino acids. CDR3 in amino acids: CSASVNSGNTIDF. The CDR3 DNA is TGCAGTGCTAGTGTAAACTCTGGAAACACCATAGATTTT.

This clonotype was observed a few times. The rearrangement joins TRBV4-1 to TRBJ2-7; D tentatively reads TRBD1 or TRBD2 (6 bases each). The CDR3 has 15 residues. V shed 1 base and J shed 1 base, with 11 bases lying between them. Germline values: CDR1 MGHRA, CDR2 YSYEKL. This CDR3 is CASSQGGGTSYEQYF. CDR3 nucleotides: TGCGCCAGCAGCCAAGGGGGCGGGACATCCTACGAGCAGTACTTC.

In its sample, this clonotype was seen many times. The chain employs TRBV5-6 and TRBJ1-5; perhaps TRBD1 as D (6 bases). This CDR3 region has 15 residues. Germline assignment: CDR1 SGHDT and CDR2 YYEEEE. Between the trimmed V and J ends, which lost 2 bases and 4 bases, there was a span of 13 bases. CDR3 sequence reads: CASSLNDRSNQPQHF. In DNA form, the CDR3 reads TGTGCCAGCAGCTTAAATGACAGGTCGAATCAGCCCCAGCATTTT.

The table lists this clonotype with many counts. The chain combines TRBV15 with TRBJ2-2; D gene ambiguous. The germline V gene encodes CDR1 LNHNV and CDR2 YYDKDF (reference sequence). V was trimmed by 0 bases and J by 5 bases, leaving 10 bases between them. The CDR3 consists of 15 residues. The CDR3 region is CATSRDEAPTGELFF. CDR3 DNA sequence: TGTGCCACCAGCAGAGATGAAGCACCAACCGGGGAGCTGTTTTTT.

This clonotype was counted ten times or more. This chain uses TRBV2 with TRBJ2-3; 10 nucleotides line up with TRBD2. The CDR3 spans 16 residues. Germline CDR1 reads SNHLY; CDR2 reads FYNNEI. Trimming at V came to 2 bases and at J to 2 bases, leaving 4 bases not matched to a gene. CDR3 loop: CASSERGLADTDTQYF. CDR3 coding DNA: TGTGCCAGCAGTGAACGAGGACTAGCGGACACAGATACGCAGTATTTT.

This clonotype was seen many times. V and J are TRBV7-8 and TRBJ2-3; D ambiguous. Per germline, CDR1 SGHVS and CDR2 FQNEAQ. V was shortened by 5 bases and J by 7 bases, with 10 bases between the two germline ends. The CDR3 sequence is 12 residues long. In DNA form, the CDR3 reads TGTGCCAGCAGCACCATCTTGAATACGCAGTATTTT. Translated: CASSTILNTQYF.

Many counts were recorded for this clonotype. V is TRBV29-1 and J is TRBJ1-1, with D uncertain. This CDR3 spans 10 amino acids. Trimming pared 7 bases from V and 2 bases from J, leaving 5 bases between. Germline V gene sequence: CDR1 SQVTM, CDR2 ANQGSEA. CDR3 protein: CSAQNTEAFF. Here the CDR3 DNA reads TGCAGCGCCCAAAACACTGAAGCTTTCTTT.

This clonotype was found a few times. The rearrangement links TRBV20-1 to TRBJ1-1; D not resolved. Germline assignment: CDR1 DFQATT and CDR2 SNEGSKA (reference sequence). Trimming shortened V by 6 bases and J by 10 bases, and 9 bases separated the two germline ends. CDR3 length: 9 amino acids. CDR3 amino acids: CSAGRRAFF. The CDR3 bases are TGCAGTGCCGGGCGTAGAGCTTTCTTT.

At least ten counts were recorded for this clonotype. The chain uses TRBV28 and TRBJ2-7; TRBD1 or TRBD2 may be the D gene (5 bases each). Trimming took 4 bases from V and 4 from J, leaving 14 bases between them. The germline V gene encodes CDR1 MDHEN and CDR2 SYDVKM. The CDR3 is made up of 14 amino acids. The CDR3 here is CASSSRETAYEQYF. CDR3 nucleotide sequence: TGTGCCAGCAGTTCCAGGGAGACAGCTTACGAGCAGTACTTC.

This clonotype showed up just a few times. J is TRBJ2-6 and V is TRBV20-1; no clear D gene. The CDR3 runs 13 residues. V was trimmed by 5 bases and J by 0 bases, leaving 5 bases between them. The germline gives CDR1 DFQATT, CDR2 SNEGSKA (reference sequence). CDR3 DNA sequence: TGCAGTGCTTACAACTCTGGGGCCAACGTCCTGACTTTC. It is translated as CSAYNSGANVLTF.

The chain has TRBV5-6 and TRBJ2-1, with 9 bases that match TRBD1. This CDR3 is 16 amino acids long. Germline V gene lookup returns CDR1 SGHDT and CDR2 YYEEEE. The trim removed 0 bases at V and 3 bases at J, leaving 4 bases unmatched. Here the CDR3 DNA reads TGTGCCAGCAGCTTGGCTCGGACAGGGGACTACAATGAGCAGTTCTTC. Translated, it gives CASSLARTGDYNEQFF. Supplemented by reference TRBV5-6 and TRBJ2-1, the full variable domain reads DAGVTQSPTHLIKTRGQQVTLRCSPKSGHDTVSWYQQALGQGPQFIFQYYEEEERQRGNFPDRFSGHQFPNYSSELNVNALLLGDSALYLCASSLARTGDYNEQFFGPGTRLTVL.